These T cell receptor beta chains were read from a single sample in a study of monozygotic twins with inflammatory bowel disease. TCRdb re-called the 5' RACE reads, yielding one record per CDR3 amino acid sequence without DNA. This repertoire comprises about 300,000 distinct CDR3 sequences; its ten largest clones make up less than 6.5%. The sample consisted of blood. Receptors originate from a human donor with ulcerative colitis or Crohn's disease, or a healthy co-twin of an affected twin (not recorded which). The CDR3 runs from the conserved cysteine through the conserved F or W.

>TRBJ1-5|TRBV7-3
CASSVTQNQPQHF
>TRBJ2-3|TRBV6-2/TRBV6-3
CASSYQRQGQGYF
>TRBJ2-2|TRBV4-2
CASSQERQGRATGELFF
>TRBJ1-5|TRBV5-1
CASSPAGQTNQPQHF
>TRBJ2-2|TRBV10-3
CAISERQTAGELFF
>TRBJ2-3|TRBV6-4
CASSGGLRTDTQYF
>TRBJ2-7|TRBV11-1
CASSLALGLAGVAYEQYF
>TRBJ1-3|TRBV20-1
CSARHGVGNTIYF
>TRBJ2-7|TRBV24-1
CATSDFTAPWEQYF
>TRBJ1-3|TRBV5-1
CASSYRGDGNTIYF
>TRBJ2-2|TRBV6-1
CAAKGPQNTGELFF
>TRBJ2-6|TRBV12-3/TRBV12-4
CASISVLSGANVLTF
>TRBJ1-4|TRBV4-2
CASSTGQGSEKLFF
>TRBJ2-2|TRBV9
CASSPGSYTGELFF
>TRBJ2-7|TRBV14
CASSPEWGGFYEQYF
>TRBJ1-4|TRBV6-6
CASSQVAFNEKLFF
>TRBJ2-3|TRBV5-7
CASSLVTAGADTQYF
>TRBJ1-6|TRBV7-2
CASSFPSFRDANSPLHF
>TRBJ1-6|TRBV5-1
CASSFENSPLHF
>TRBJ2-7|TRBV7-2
CASSSGQGSGEQYF
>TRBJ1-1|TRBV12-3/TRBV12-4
CASSLGQPGEAFF
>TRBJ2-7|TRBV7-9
CASSLSPTDVFYEQYF
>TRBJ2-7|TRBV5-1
CASSLDAGGSGEQYF
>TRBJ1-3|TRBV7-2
CASSLSGLSGNTIYF
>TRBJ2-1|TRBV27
CASSLLAGVNEQFF
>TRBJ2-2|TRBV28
CASSPPGQGAGELFF
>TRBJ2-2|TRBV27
CASSETAGNTGELFF
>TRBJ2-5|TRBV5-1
CASSAAALAEETQYF
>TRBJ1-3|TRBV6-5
CASSYARFSGNTIYF
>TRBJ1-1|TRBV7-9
CASSPREGRGAEAFF
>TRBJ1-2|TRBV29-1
CSGRDEGNYGYTF
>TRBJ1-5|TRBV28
CASSHRGRTRQPQHF
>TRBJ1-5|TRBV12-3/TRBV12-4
CASSTPMDSNQPQHF
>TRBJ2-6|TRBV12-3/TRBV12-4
CASSLDRGDSGANVLTF
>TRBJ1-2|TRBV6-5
CASQNPPGNGYTF
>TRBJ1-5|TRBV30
CAWSTGYQPQHF
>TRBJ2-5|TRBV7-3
CASSLNGQPQETQYF
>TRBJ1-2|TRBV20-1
CSARSQGSYGYTF
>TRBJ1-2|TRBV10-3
CAISESTTGYTF
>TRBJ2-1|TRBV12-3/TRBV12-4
CASSPRAREQFF
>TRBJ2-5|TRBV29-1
CSGGRYQETQYF
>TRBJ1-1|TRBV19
CASSSTARQLPEAFF
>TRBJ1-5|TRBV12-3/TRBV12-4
CASSLQGLSQPQHF
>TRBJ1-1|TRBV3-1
CASSQKTRVKGEAFF
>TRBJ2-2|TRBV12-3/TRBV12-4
CASRGTGGSTGELFF
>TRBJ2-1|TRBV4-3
CASSQAPRAYNEQFF